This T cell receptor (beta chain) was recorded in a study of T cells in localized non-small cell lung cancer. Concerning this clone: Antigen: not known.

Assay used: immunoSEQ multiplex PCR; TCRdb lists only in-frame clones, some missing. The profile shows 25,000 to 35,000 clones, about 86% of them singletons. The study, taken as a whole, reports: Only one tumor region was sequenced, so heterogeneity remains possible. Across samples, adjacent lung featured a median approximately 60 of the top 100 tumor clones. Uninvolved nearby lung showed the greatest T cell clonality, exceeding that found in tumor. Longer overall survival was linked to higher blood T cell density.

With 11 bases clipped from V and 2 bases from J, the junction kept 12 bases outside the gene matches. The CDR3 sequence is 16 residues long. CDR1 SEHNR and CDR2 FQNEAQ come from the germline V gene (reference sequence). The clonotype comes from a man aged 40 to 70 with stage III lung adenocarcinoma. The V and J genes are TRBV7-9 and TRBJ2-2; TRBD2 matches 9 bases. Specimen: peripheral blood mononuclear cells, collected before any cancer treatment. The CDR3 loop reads CAAGSLAGFNTGELFF. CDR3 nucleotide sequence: TGTGCCGCTGGGTCCCTAGCGGGGTTTAACACCGGGGAGCTGTTTTTT.